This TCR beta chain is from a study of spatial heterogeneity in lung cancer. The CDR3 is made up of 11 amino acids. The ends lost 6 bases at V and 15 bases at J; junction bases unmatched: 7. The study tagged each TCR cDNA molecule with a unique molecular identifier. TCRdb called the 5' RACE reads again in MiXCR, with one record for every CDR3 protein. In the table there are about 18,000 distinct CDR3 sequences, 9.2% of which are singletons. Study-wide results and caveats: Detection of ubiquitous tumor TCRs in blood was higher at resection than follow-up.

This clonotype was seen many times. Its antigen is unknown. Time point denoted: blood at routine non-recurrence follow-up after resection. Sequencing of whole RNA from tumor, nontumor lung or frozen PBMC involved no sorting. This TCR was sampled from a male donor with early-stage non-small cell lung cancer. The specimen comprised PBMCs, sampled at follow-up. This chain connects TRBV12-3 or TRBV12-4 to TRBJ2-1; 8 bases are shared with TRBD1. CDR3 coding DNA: TGTGCCAGCAGAGAGGACAGGGTGATGTTCTTC. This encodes CASREDRVMFF.